This entry describes one T cell receptor beta chain. Its antigen target is currently unknown. Base quality data are lacking; no much larger clone is found one base away. There are 13 amino acids in the CDR3, from cysteine to phenylalanine inclusive. Only the CDR3 DNA stays, 39 bases, in frame from base 1. The germline V gene encodes CDR1 SGHRS and CDR2 YFSETQ. Cut back by 4 bases and 1 base, the V and J ends lie 8 bases apart. This entry is derived from a study of shared clonotypes between healthy human individuals (dated by TCRdb to about 2020). At the level of the whole study: Three men and two women, aged 18 to 49 years, made up the cohort. Leukapheresis yielded between about 0.85 and 10 billion PBMCs per donor. For each donor, three plates each were used for CD4 naive and CD4 memory, two plates were used for CD8 naive, and one plate was used for CD8 memory. To estimate repertoire size and how much clonotype sharing occurs between individuals, the study deeply sequenced the blood TCR repertoires of about 5 healthy adults. To increase sequencing depth and limit assay-specific biases, different laboratories used diverse techniques to prepare libraries and sequence TCR repertoires. What the research found in general, with its limitations: Compared with non-shared clonotypes, the clonotypes found in all four sorted-subset donors had higher generation probabilities. Even with the large sequencing depth, rarefaction of the sorted-subset datasets indicated that sequencing was incomplete. Sampling was limited to blood, and TCR repertoires in tissue likely differ from TCR repertoires in blood. Across four donors, approximately 4.9% of naive CD4, roughly 3.8% of naive CD8, about 2.3% of memory CD4, and roughly 0.4% of memory CD8 clonotypes were shared. Larger estimated clonotype richness was generally found for naive subsets than for memory subsets. Pairwise subsampling indicated that sequencing depth was expected to affect the degree of clonotype sharing among donors. The small number of donors limited the genetic and exposure-history diversity represented.

Using the deep immunoSEQ assay, TCR CDR3 regions were amplified from genomic DNA by multiplex PCR. Extracted genomic DNA from each cell subset was distributed evenly across all wells of several immunoSEQ 96-well plates, and each plate was treated as a replicate. Each replicate PCR for sorted subsets received about 200 ng genomic DNA, equal to roughly 30,000 T cell genomes. Purified libraries were quantified with a Qubit 3.0 fluorometer, sized on a Bioanalyzer 2100, and re-quantified with the KAPA Library Quantification kit. Every immunoSEQ 96-well plate was sequenced on a separate single-read 150-cycle Illumina NextSeq 550 flow cell. The published analysis was carried out like this. Because only junctional sequences without quality scores were contained in the immunoSEQ output, filtering matching that applied to full-length reads could not be performed. Sequences were annotated with PyIR, a Python wrapper for IgBLAST v1.9, using IMGT germline references to assign V/J genes and CDR3. Reads were removed for weak V/J assignments (E-value above 1e-6), missing CDR3, stop codons, out-of-frame junctions, or ambiguous translated residues. A V3J clonotype was defined by an identical inferred V gene, J gene, and CDR3 amino acid sequence. Percentage overlap between repertoires was calculated by dividing the number of shared unique clonotypes by the size of the smaller repertoire. Three approaches were used to assess repertoire richness: RTK rarefaction, the Chao1 estimator, and Recon v2.1 estimates of unobserved clonotypes. Generation probabilities were computed with OLGA for all TCRbeta clonotypes obtained by the gDNA method from four donors. Drawn from immuneACCESS, this table holds only the in-frame rearrangements with V and J called that TCRdb kept. Clones are partly lost; checked studies trace under half to an unresolved V gene and leave the rest unexplained. V and J calls and clone size are as listed in that table; D and trimming were resolved from the DNA. The sample includes about 1.1 million clones, with 78% observed a single time. Jointly, the top ten make up under 0.65% of the sample.

Donors were healthy HIV-negative adults with no recently reported acute infections or vaccinations. Only Caucasian adults living in Nashville, Tennessee, USA were represented among the donors. CD4+ T cells were enriched through magnetic negative selection, after which naive cells were positively selected on CD45RA and the remaining negative fraction served as the memory subset. After blood collection by leukapheresis, PBMCs were isolated using Ficoll-Histopaque density gradient centrifugation and then cryopreserved in the vapor phase of liquid nitrogen. Analytical flow cytometry was used to check the purity and quantity of each magnetically sorted T cell population. Genomic DNA was isolated from each sorted fraction and quantified by UV absorbance on a Nanodrop 2000c.

The chain was built from TRBV5-1 and TRBJ2-5; a confident D gene designation cannot be given. The sample comprised memory CD4+ T cells from PBMCs. In light of the paper, this sample's cell subset or site label describes: CD45RA-negative fraction. The origin of this receptor is a man in his late teens or twenties in good health. Some clones in this sample may be carry-over from other donors' samples. This receptor has the CDR3 CASSPQLQETQYF. Read as DNA, the sequence is TGCGCCAGCAGCCCTCAACTCCAAGAGACCCAGTACTTC.